The 5 T cell receptor beta chains below come from one sample, sequenced in a study of blood T cell repertoires in COVID-19. Produced via immunoSEQ multiplex PCR; TCRdb's table is partial and in-frame only. The sample contains around 150,000 clones, 85% of which appear only once. Sequencing was carried out using PBMCs or T cells enriched from blood (not recorded which). All receptors derive from a woman aged 40 to 50 who had recovered from COVID-19.

The chain links TRBV15 to TRBJ2-1; perhaps TRBD2 as D (6 bases). Trimming pared 0 bases from V and 1 base from J, leaving 10 bases between. CDR1 is LNHNV and CDR2 is YYDKDF in the germline V gene (reference sequence). The CDR3 loop spans 16 amino acids. The CDR3 DNA is TGTGCCACCAGCAGAGATACGGGGGTTTCCTACAATGAGCAGTTCTTC. Its protein product is CATSRDTGVSYNEQFF.

This clone was seen a single time. This chain links TRBV27 with TRBJ2-7, with 7 bases matching TRBD2. The V and J ends lost 7 bases and 0 bases, in that order; junction bases with no gene match: 18. The CDR3 extends over 18 amino acids. CDR1 and CDR2 (germline): MNHEY, SMNVEV (reference sequence). CDR3 region: CASIPLFLADVTSYEQYF. CDR3 in DNA: TGTGCCAGCATTCCTCTTTTCCTAGCGGACGTCACCTCCTACGAGCAGTACTTC.

V and J are TRBV7-9 and TRBJ2-7, with 11 bases aligning to TRBD2. CDR3 length equals 14 residues. Trimming at V came to 1 base and at J to 10 bases, leaving 6 bases not matched to a gene. Germline-derived CDR1 and CDR2 are SEHNR and FQNEAQ (reference sequence). CDR3 protein: CASSLVLAGGEQYF. In DNA, the CDR3 is TGTGCCAGCAGCTTAGTGTTAGCGGGAGGGGAACAGTACTTC.

This rearrangement joins TRBV19 to TRBJ2-2; 14 nucleotides line up with TRBD2. Per germline, CDR1 LNHDA and CDR2 SQIVND (reference sequence). Trimming cost V 6 bases and J 6 bases; bases outside gene matches: 15. The CDR3 has 19 residues. CDR3: CASRMPGLAGVGLSGELFF. The CDR3 nucleotides are TGTGCCAGTAGGATGCCGGGACTAGCGGGAGTAGGGTTGTCCGGGGAGCTGTTTTTT.

J is TRBJ2-1 and V is TRBV7-9; 11 bases match TRBD2. The CDR3 contains 17 residues. Looked up from germline, CDR1 is SEHNR and CDR2 is FQNEAQ (reference sequence). After removal of 1 base from V and 9 bases from J, the junction contained 11 bases not matched to a gene. Here the CDR3 reads CASSLGPASGRIGEQFF. The DNA of the CDR3 is TGTGCCAGCAGCTTAGGACCCGCTAGCGGGAGGATTGGTGAGCAGTTCTTC.